Given below is one TCR beta chain in context. Antigen: not known. This specimen belongs to a study of T cell responses to AZD1222 COVID-19 vaccine. Findings and caveats of the study: Just five or six AZD1222 recipients were seropositive at baseline. Most donors were white British and more were female, and clonal diversity was possibly underestimated. Repertoire sampling was restricted to post-peak T cell response timepoints.

Germline CDR1 reads GTSNPN; CDR2 reads SVGIG (reference sequence). The CDR3 has 12 amino acids. V was shortened by 1 base and J by 6 bases, with 10 bases between the two germline ends. Second-dose schedules of about 4 or about 12 weeks were combined. Libraries were prepared by immunoSEQ multiplex PCR; TCRdb keeps only in-frame clonotypes and omits some of them. The repertoire holds about 100,000 clones, with 70% to 90% as singletons. The gene calls are TRBV30 and TRBJ2-7; D call uncertain. The sample consisted of peripheral blood, taken 28 days after the second AZD1222 dose. The TCR comes from an adult who received the AZD1222 COVID-19 vaccine. The CDR3 spells CAWSGIQIEQYF. For the CDR3, the DNA is TGTGCCTGGAGTGGGATACAAATCGAGCAGTACTTC.